Below are 22 T cell receptor beta chains sequenced from a single sample in a study of control samples from healthy donors and cancer patients. Generated by immunoSEQ multiplex PCR, the TCRdb table keeps only in-frame clones and is missing some. The sample shows 60,000 to 80,000 clones, less than 90% of them seen only once. Source material: blood. Every receptor here comes from a woman in her 50s in good health.

This clone has only a few counts. This chain joins TRBV28 and TRBJ2-5; D is unclear. This CDR3 is built from 14 residues. The V gene's germline CDR1 is MDHEN and CDR2 SYDVKM. The V end was cut by 4 bases, the J end by 1 base, with 10 bases between. The CDR3 nucleotides are TGTGCCAGCAGTTCCCCGAGGATCCAAGAGACCCAGTACTTC. Translation: CASSSPRIQETQYF.

The rearrangement joins TRBV27 to TRBJ1-5; D is possibly TRBD1 (5 bases). V dropped 5 bases and J dropped 7 bases, with 18 bases sitting between them. CDR3 length: 15 amino acids. CDR1 MNHEY and CDR2 SMNVEV come from the germline V gene (reference sequence). The DNA for the CDR3 is TGTGCCAGCAGTACCTCCGGGGCAGGGACCCAGCCCCAGCATTTT. Protein sequence: CASSTSGAGTQPQHF.

This chain's CDR3 is CASSGLAGGIYNEQFF. CDR3 nucleotide sequence: TGTGCCAGCAGCGGACTAGCGGGAGGCATTTACAATGAGCAGTTCTTC. This chain joins TRBV13 and TRBJ2-1; 14 bases match TRBD2. CDR1 PRHDT and CDR2 FYEKMQ come from the germline V gene (reference sequence). CDR3 length equals 16 residues. V was pared by 5 bases and J by 4 bases, with 4 bases of the junction left unmatched.

DNA for the CDR3: TGCGCCAGCAGCAGCTCCAGCGGGAAGAATGAGCAGTTCTTC. This gives the protein CASSSSSGKNEQFF. The rearrangement joins TRBV5-1 to TRBJ2-1, with 7 bases matching TRBD2. Germline V CDR1 and CDR2: SGHRS, YFSETQ. Trimming removed 4 bases from V and 7 bases from J; junction bases left unmatched: 8. There are 14 residues in the CDR3.

V usage is TRBV5-1 and J usage is TRBJ1-1; D is uncertain. Trimming took 3 bases from V and 4 from J, leaving 13 bases between them. From germline, CDR1 is SGHRS and CDR2 YFSETQ. The CDR3 loop spans 14 amino acids. In nucleotides, the CDR3 is TGCGCCAGCAGCTACGAAGGGTATGGCACTGAAGCTTTCTTT. Translated, it gives CASSYEGYGTEAFF.

This clone appeared once. The rearrangement links TRBV7-9 to TRBJ1-2; 8 nucleotides align to TRBD1. V lost 5 bases and J lost 3; bases outside the gene matches: 5. In germline, CDR1 is SEHNR, CDR2 FQNEAQ (reference sequence). The length of the CDR3 is 14 residues. CDR3: CASSPTGGDYGYTF. For the CDR3, the DNA is TGTGCCAGCAGCCCAACAGGGGGTGACTATGGCTACACCTTC. The full variable domain, completed using reference TRBV7-9 and TRBJ1-2, is DTGVSQNPRHKITKRGQNVTFRCDPISEHNRLYWYRQTLGQGPEFLTYFQNEAQLEKSRLLSDRFSAERPKGSFSTLEIQRTEQGDSAMYLCASSPTGGDYGYTFGSGTRLTVV.

V usage is TRBV24-1 and J usage is TRBJ2-6, with D unresolved. With 9 bases removed from V and 0 bases from J, the gap between germline ends came to 14 bases. Germline loops: CDR1 KGHDR, CDR2 SFDVKD. This CDR3 comprises 16 residues. The DNA of the CDR3 is TGTGCCACCGCTGGGGATCTGAGCTCTGGGGCCAACGTCCTGACTTTC. This encodes CATAGDLSSGANVLTF.

Of note for this clone: In the same sample, other DNA sequences code for this CDR3. V is TRBV5-1 and J is TRBJ1-4; D ambiguous. The length of the CDR3 is 14 residues. Germline CDR1 and CDR2: SGHRS and YFSETQ. V was pared by 0 bases and J by 6 bases, with 9 bases between. Here the CDR3 reads CASSLGAGDEKLFF. DNA for the CDR3: TGCGCCAGCAGCTTGGGGGCCGGGGATGAAAAACTGTTTTTT.

The J gene is TRBJ1-5, the V gene TRBV7-2, with unresolved D. Trimming pared 3 bases from V and 0 bases from J, leaving 12 bases between. CDR3 length: 16 amino acids. Germline lookup yields CDR1 SGHTA and CDR2 FQGNSA. The CDR3 nucleotides read TGTGCCAGCAGCTTCCGGGCCCGATATAGCAATCAGCCCCAGCATTTT. Its protein product is CASSFRARYSNQPQHF.

The J gene is TRBJ1-2, the V gene TRBV3-1 (or the pseudogene TRBV3-2); D gene uncertain. This CDR3 has 14 amino acids. Trimming cost V 3 bases and J 4 bases, with 12 bases left between them. The germline V gene has CDR1 LGHDT and CDR2 YNNKEL (reference sequence). The CDR3 region is CASSQSGRGYGYTF. The CDR3 DNA reads as TGTGCCAGCAGCCAGTCCGGACGGGGCTATGGCTACACCTTC.

V and J are TRBV3-1 (or the pseudogene TRBV3-2) and TRBJ2-1, with 7 nucleotides matching TRBD2. The CDR3 covers 15 residues. The V and J ends lost 4 bases and 5 bases, in that order; junction bases with no gene match: 8. From germline, CDR1 is LGHDT and CDR2 YNNKEL (reference sequence). The chain's CDR3 is CASSRRGSGDNEQFF. CDR3 DNA: TGTGCCAGCAGCCGACGCGGGAGCGGGGACAATGAGCAGTTCTTC.

The gene calls are TRBV28 and TRBJ2-1; 8 bases fit TRBD1. The CDR3 has 13 amino acids. CDR1 and CDR2 from the germline V gene are MDHEN and SYDVKM. Trimming removed 8 bases from V and 2 bases from J; junction bases left unmatched: 2. Here the CDR3 DNA reads TGTGCCAGCGGGACAGGAACCTACAATGAGCAGTTCTTC. It yields the protein CASGTGTYNEQFF.

The chain recombines TRBV6-5 with TRBJ2-3; no clear D. The V end was cut by 0 bases, the J end by 2 bases, with 6 bases between. Germline lookup yields CDR1 MNHEY and CDR2 SVGAGI. The CDR3 has 14 amino acids. The CDR3 loop reads CASSYSDPTDTQYF. CDR3 nucleotides: TGTGCCAGCAGTTACTCCGACCCCACAGATACGCAGTATTTT.

CDR3 nucleotide sequence: TGTGCCAGCAGCTTAACAGGGGAGGATACGCAGTATTTT. It codes for CASSLTGEDTQYF. The V and J genes are TRBV11-2 and TRBJ2-3; the match to TRBD1 covers 7 bases. The junction had 2 bases not matched to a gene; V was cut back by 2 bases and J by 6 bases. The CDR3 loop spans 13 amino acids. CDR1 and CDR2 (germline): SGHAT, FQNNGV.

The gene calls are TRBV2 and TRBJ1-2, with 7 bases lining up with TRBD1. The trim removed 6 bases at V and 4 bases at J, leaving 8 bases unmatched. The CDR3 contains 14 residues. Germline assignment: CDR1 SNHLY and CDR2 FYNNEI. CDR3 sequence reads: CASRDGQVAYGYTF. The CDR3 DNA reads TGTGCCAGCAGGGACGGACAGGTGGCCTATGGCTACACCTTC.

This sequence joins TRBV12-3 or TRBV12-4 and TRBJ2-5, with D possibly being TRBD1 (6 bases). Trimming cost V 6 bases and J 4 bases, with 9 bases left between them. The CDR3 has 12 residues. CDR3 bases: TGTGCCAGCAGCCCCAGGGGAGAGACCCAGTACTTC. This sequence encodes CASSPRGETQYF.

This chain joins TRBV3-1 (or the pseudogene TRBV3-2) and TRBJ2-7; D remains unclear. From germline, CDR1 is LGHDT and CDR2 YNNKEL (reference sequence). The CDR3 extends over 14 amino acids. Trimming pared 4 bases from V and 1 base from J, leaving 11 bases between. The CDR3 spells CASSPPMGSYEQYF. Here the CDR3 DNA reads TGTGCCAGCAGCCCCCCAATGGGTTCCTACGAGCAGTACTTC.

The genes are TRBV5-1 and TRBJ2-1, with TRBD2 identical over 10 bases. CDR3 length: 20 residues. V was clipped by 0 bases and J by 6 bases; unmatched bases: 18. The V gene's germline CDR1 is SGHRS and CDR2 YFSETQ. CDR3 sequence reads: CASSLVGGTSAHLGLNEQFF. CDR3 coding DNA: TGCGCCAGCAGCTTGGTGGGGGGGACTAGCGCCCACCTGGGCCTCAATGAGCAGTTCTTC.

The chain joins TRBV21-1 to TRBJ1-5; TRBD1 reflects the table's D call only, with no check against the DNA. TRBV21-1 is shown as a pseudogene. This CDR3 comprises 18 residues. CDR3 bases: TGTGCCAGCAGCCCGATGGGCCATCCAGGGGATAGCAATCAGCCCCAGCATTTT. Protein sequence: CASSPMGHPGDSNQPQHF.

This clone was observed a single time. This chain links TRBV30 with TRBJ1-5; unclear D gene. Germline CDR1 reads GTSNPN; CDR2 reads SVGIG (reference sequence). Trimming removed 3 bases from V and 4 bases from J, with 7 bases in between. The CDR3 covers 12 residues. CDR3 sequence (DNA): TGTGCCTGGAGGGACGGTAATCAGCCCCAGCATTTT. Translated, it gives CAWRDGNQPQHF. Full variable domain (rest looked up from reference TRBV30 and TRBJ1-5): SQTIHQWPATLVQPVGSPLSLECTVEGTSNPNLYWYRQAAGRGLQLLFYSVGIGQISSEVPQNLSASRPQDRQFILSSKKLLLSDSGFYLCAWRDGNQPQHFGDGTRLSIL.

In its sample, this clone was seen once. This chain links TRBV19 with TRBJ2-1, with 7 bases that match TRBD2. The CDR3 contains 12 residues. V dropped 10 bases and J dropped 4; count of bases not matched to a gene: 4. The germline V gene has CDR1 LNHDA and CDR2 SQIVND (reference sequence). As DNA, the CDR3 is TGTGCCACCTCCGGGGGGTACAATGAGCAGTTCTTC. This codes for CATSGGYNEQFF.

This clone occurred a few times. CDR3: CASSQAGLANTGELFF. In DNA, the CDR3 is TGTGCCAGCAGCCAAGCGGGACTAGCGAACACCGGGGAGCTGTTTTTT. The V call is TRBV7-3, the J call TRBJ2-2, with 8 positions matching TRBD2. From germline, CDR1 is SGHTA and CDR2 FQGTGA. CDR3 length equals 16 residues. J gave up 0 bases and V 5 bases, and 5 bases lay outside the gene matches.